This TCR beta chain was sequenced during a study of blood T cell repertoires in COVID-19. Turning to the study itself: There were acute and convalescent COVID-19 samples, and they came from the United States, Italy and Spain. The cDNA or gDNA used as material had been derived from T cells, B-cell-depleted T cells, or PBMCs.

Here immunoSEQ multiplex PCR was the method, and the copy in TCRdb shows in-frame clones only, minus some. The sample has approximately 300,000 clones; approximately 89% are singletons. This CDR3 is 18 amino acids long. CDR1 is MNHEY and CDR2 is SMNVEV in the germline V gene (reference sequence). V lost 3 bases to trimming and J lost 0 bases; unmatched junction nucleotides: 7. Participant-given clinical history determined each cohort assignment. Sequencing was carried out using PBMCs or T cells enriched from blood (not recorded which). The TCR originated in a woman aged 30 to 39 who had recovered from COVID-19. The V and J genes are TRBV27 and TRBJ2-2, with TRBD1 matching over 10 bases. The CDR3, as DNA: TGTGCCAGCAGTTTCGGGACAGGGGAAATAGCGAACACCGGGGAGCTGTTTTTT. Its protein is CASSFGTGEIANTGELFF.